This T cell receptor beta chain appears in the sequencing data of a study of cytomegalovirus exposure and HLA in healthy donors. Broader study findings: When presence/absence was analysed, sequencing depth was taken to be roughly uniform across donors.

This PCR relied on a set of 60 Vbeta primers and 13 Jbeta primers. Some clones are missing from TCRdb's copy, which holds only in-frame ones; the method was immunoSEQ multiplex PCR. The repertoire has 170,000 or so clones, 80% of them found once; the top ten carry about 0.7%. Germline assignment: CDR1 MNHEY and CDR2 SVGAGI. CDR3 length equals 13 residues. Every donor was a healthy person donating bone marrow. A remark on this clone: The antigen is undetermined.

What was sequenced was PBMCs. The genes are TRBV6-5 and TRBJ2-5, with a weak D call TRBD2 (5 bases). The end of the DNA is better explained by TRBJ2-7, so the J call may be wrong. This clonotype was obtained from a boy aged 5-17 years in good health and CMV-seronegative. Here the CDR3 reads CASGTSSNYEQYF. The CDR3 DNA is TGTGCCAGCGGAACTAGTAGTAACTACGAGCAGTACTTC.